One T cell receptor (beta chain) is described in this entry. Germline CDR1 reads SGHAT; CDR2 reads FQNNGV. The V end lost 8 bases, the J end lost 0 bases, and 14 bases lay between the germline ends. This CDR3 comprises 15 residues. This entry is derived from a study of blood T cell repertoires in COVID-19. Across the study: The origin of the acute and convalescent COVID-19 samples was the United States, Italy and Spain. The cDNA or gDNA used as material had been derived from T cells, B-cell-depleted T cells, or PBMCs.

TCRdb's copy holds only in-frame clones and misses some; the assay was immunoSEQ multiplex PCR. The profile shows approximately 160,000 clones, around 88% of them singletons. The sample was PBMCs or T cells enriched from blood (not recorded which). J is TRBJ1-3 and V is TRBV11-2; possible D gene TRBD1, 5 bases. This TCR was recovered from a woman aged 45-60 years in a cohort exposed to, infected with or recovered from COVID-19 (not recorded which). CDR3 in DNA: TGTGCCAGCGTTTCATGGGGGGGCTCTGGAAACACCATATATTTT. This gives the protein CASVSWGGSGNTIYF.